Shown below are 12 T cell receptor beta chains from a single sample sequenced in a study of cytomegalovirus exposure and HLA in healthy donors. The PCR had 60 Vbeta and 13 Jbeta primers. TCRdb keeps only in-frame clones here, not all; method: immunoSEQ multiplex PCR. The data show some 150,000 clones, almost 85% seen once. Material: PBMCs. The receptors come from a man in his thirties or forties in good health and CMV-seropositive.

This clone was seen a few times. The chain joins TRBV29-1 to TRBJ2-7; possibly TRBD2 for D (5 bases). The CDR3 totals 13 residues. V was trimmed by 6 bases and J by 3 bases, leaving 15 bases between them. Germline CDR1 SQVTM, CDR2 ANQGSEA. Here the CDR3 DNA reads TGCAGCGTGTCAGGACTTGGAGACTACGAGCAGTACTTC. Protein sequence: CSVSGLGDYEQYF.

The rearrangement joins TRBV15 to TRBJ2-5; D not certain. This CDR3 comprises 13 residues. Germline CDR1 LNHNV, CDR2 YYDKDF (reference sequence). V was cut by 1 base and J by 3 bases, with 6 bases left in between. The CDR3 here is CATSRVREETQYF. DNA of the CDR3: TGTGCCACCAGCAGAGTCCGGGAAGAGACCCAGTACTTC.

This chain links TRBV6-5 with TRBJ2-2, with 7 bases that match TRBD2. This CDR3 has 16 residues. From germline, CDR1 is MNHEY and CDR2 SVGAGI. The trim removed 2 bases at V and 0 bases at J, leaving 3 bases unmatched. The CDR3 nucleotides are TGTGCCAGCAGTTACGCGGGAGTGTCGAACACCGGGGAGCTGTTTTTT. It specifies CASSYAGVSNTGELFF.

The V and J genes are TRBV5-4 and TRBJ1-4; D remains unclear. Germline V gene data show CDR1 as SGHNT and CDR2 as YYREEE (reference sequence). V was cut by 6 bases and J by 4 bases, with 13 bases left in between. This CDR3 is built from 14 residues. The chain's CDR3 is CASKRGRDNEKLFF. The CDR3 nucleotides read TGTGCCAGCAAACGCGGGAGAGATAATGAAAAACTGTTTTTT.

The J gene is TRBJ2-7, the V gene TRBV20-1; no clear D gene. V was trimmed by 6 bases and J by 5 bases, leaving 8 bases between them. CDR3 length equals 10 residues. Germline V CDR1 and CDR2: DFQATT, SNEGSKA (reference sequence). CDR3 nucleotide sequence: TGCAGTGCGCCGGCGGACGAGCAGTACTTC. Translation: CSAPADEQYF.

V usage is TRBV15 and J usage is TRBJ2-5; 16 bases fit TRBD2. V lost 5 bases and J lost 5; bases outside the gene matches: 5. The germline CDR1 and CDR2 sequences are LNHNV and YYDKDF (reference sequence). The CDR3 runs to 16 residues. CDR3 DNA sequence: TGTGCCACCAGCTCGGGACTAGCGGGAGGGCGGGAGACCCAGTACTTC. Encoded protein: CATSSGLAGGRETQYF. The variable domain in full, with the rest retrieved from reference TRBV15 and TRBJ2-5, is DAMVIQNPRYQVTQFGKPVTLSCSQTLNHNVMYWYQQKSSQAPKLLFHYYDKDFNNEADTPDNFQSRRPNTSFCFLDIRSPGLGDTAMYLCATSSGLAGGRETQYFGPGTRLLVL.

The V and J genes are TRBV18 and TRBJ2-2; 11 bases line up with TRBD2. Germline trimming cut 8 bases from V and 0 bases from J; bases unmatched to any gene: 8. The V gene's germline CDR1 is KGHSH and CDR2 LQKENI. This CDR3 region has 17 residues. DNA for the CDR3: TGTGCCAGCGTCCCGGGACTAGCGGAGGCGAACACCGGGGAGCTGTTTTTT. It translates to CASVPGLAEANTGELFF. Full variable domain (rest looked up from reference TRBV18 and TRBJ2-2): NAGVMQNPRHLVRRRGQEARLRCSPMKGHSHVYWYRQLPEEGLKFMVYLQKENIIDESGMPKERFSAEFPKEGPSILRIQQVVRGDSAAYFCASVPGLAEANTGELFFGEGSRLTVL.

The chain couples TRBV30 to TRBJ2-4; 7 nucleotides align to TRBD1. J gave up 7 bases and V 4 bases, and 7 bases lay outside the gene matches. The CDR3 has 13 residues. CDR1 is GTSNPN and CDR2 is SVGIG in the germline V gene (reference sequence). CDR3 bases: TGTGCCTGGACCCAAAACAGGGGTAACATTCAGTACTTC. It yields the protein CAWTQNRGNIQYF.

The sample holds one count of this clone. The CDR3 loop is CASSETGSRNIQYF. The CDR3 DNA sequence: TGTGCCAGTAGCGAGACAGGATCTAGAAACATTCAGTACTTC. This chain joins TRBV19 and TRBJ2-4; a weak D match, TRBD1 (6 bases). The CDR3 has 14 amino acids. Trimming removed 6 bases from V and 6 bases from J, with 15 bases in between. The germline CDR1 and CDR2 sequences are LNHDA and SQIVND (reference sequence).

This clone was counted once. This chain joins TRBV28 and TRBJ2-1; TRBD1 matches at 9 bases. The CDR3 contains 15 residues. Unmatched junction bases numbered 10, after V lost 6 bases and J lost 7 bases. Germline V gene lookup returns CDR1 MDHEN and CDR2 SYDVKM. CDR3 protein: CASRPGQGFGNEQFF. CDR3 nucleotides: TGTGCCAGCAGACCAGGACAGGGGTTCGGGAATGAGCAGTTCTTC.

This chain uses TRBV4-3 with TRBJ2-1, with TRBD2 identical over 15 bases. This CDR3 comprises 15 residues. Unmatched junction bases numbered 4, after V lost 4 bases and J lost 9 bases. From germline, CDR1 is LGHNA and CDR2 YSLEER. CDR3 DNA: TGCGCCAGCAGCCGGACTAGCGGGGGGGCCAGTGAGCAGTTCTTC. This codes for CASSRTSGGASEQFF.

The chain employs TRBV19 and TRBJ1-2, with 7 bases aligning to TRBD1. V shed 7 bases and J 6 bases; nucleotides not matched to a gene: 11. The length of the CDR3 is 14 residues. Germline V lookup: CDR1 LNHDA, CDR2 SQIVND (reference sequence). DNA for the CDR3: TGTGCCAGTACCGATCACGACAGGGTAAATGGCTACACCTTC. Its protein is CASTDHDRVNGYTF. The full variable domain, its missing parts supplied by reference TRBV19 and TRBJ1-2, is DGGITQSPKYLFRKEGQNVTLSCEQNLNHDAMYWYRQDPGQGLRLIYYSQIVNDFQKGDIAEGYSVSREKKESFPLTVTSAQKNPTAFYLCASTDHDRVNGYTFGSGTRLTVV.